This T cell receptor (beta chain) was captured by sequencing in a study of cytomegalovirus exposure and HLA in healthy donors. Study-wide background: Prior work identified around 110 million unique TCR beta sequences in some 180 million T cells. Regarding the study as a whole: Within a later analysis, the majority of CMV-associated TCR beta chains appeared HLA-restricted.

After removal of 2 bases from V and 4 bases from J, the junction contained 2 bases not matched to a gene. The germline CDR1 and CDR2 sequences are MNHNY and SVGAGI (reference sequence). The CDR3 loop spans 13 amino acids. As to this clone: Its antigen is still unknown.

PCR was performed using 60 Vbeta and 13 Jbeta primers. The method was immunoSEQ multiplex PCR; TCRdb's version includes in-frame clones alone and lacks a portion of them. The sample yields 250,000 to 350,000 clones, around 86% seen once. The sequencing sample was made of PBMCs. The chain uses TRBV6-6 and TRBJ2-7; TRBD2 matches 7 bases. The receptor comes from a man aged 40-49 years in good health and CMV-seropositive. CDR3 protein: CASSYAGGYEQYF. The DNA for the CDR3 is TGTGCCAGCAGTTACGCCGGGGGGTACGAGCAGTACTTC.